This T cell receptor beta chain was obtained from a study of CD8 T cells in Susac syndrome. Per the germline V gene, CDR1 is MNHNS and CDR2 is SASEGT. This CDR3 is 13 amino acids long. V was trimmed by 0 bases and J by 3 bases, leaving 6 bases between them. Only one count was recorded for this clonotype. What it recognizes is unknown. Study outcomes and limitations: The authors acknowledged that the study's TCR sequencing and HLA analysis involved relatively few individuals.

Bulk CD8+ and CD4+ cells came from magnetic negative isolation; CD8+ TEMRA by FACS. With random hexamers, reverse transcription was performed on about 0.45 to 1 ug of RNA. TCR beta CDR3 was amplified by immunoSEQ covering 54 Vbeta and 13 Jbeta. TCRdb re-derived calls from the immunoSEQ multiplex PCR reads in MiXCR, one entry per CDR3 protein. In the table there are about 120,000 distinct CDR3 sequences, 90% to 95% of which are singletons. The sample consisted of CD4+ T cells from PBMCs. This clonotype was obtained from a human donor with multiple sclerosis. This rearrangement joins TRBV6-1 to TRBJ2-7, with D maybe TRBD1 (5 bases). For the CDR3, the DNA is TGTGCCAGCAGTGAAGCGGACAACTACGAGCAGTACTTC. Encoded protein: CASSEADNYEQYF.